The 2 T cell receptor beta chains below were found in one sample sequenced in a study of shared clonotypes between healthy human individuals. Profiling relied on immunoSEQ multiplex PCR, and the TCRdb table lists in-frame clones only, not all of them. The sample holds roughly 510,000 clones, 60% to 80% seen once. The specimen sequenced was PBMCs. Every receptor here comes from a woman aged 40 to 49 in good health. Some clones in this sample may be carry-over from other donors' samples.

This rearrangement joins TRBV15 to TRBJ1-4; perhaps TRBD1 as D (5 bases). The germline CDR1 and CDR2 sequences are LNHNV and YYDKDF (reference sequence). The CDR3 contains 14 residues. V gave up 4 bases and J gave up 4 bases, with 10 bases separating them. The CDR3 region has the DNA TGTGCCACCAGCATCGAAGGGGATAATGAAAAACTGTTTTTT. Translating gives CATSIEGDNEKLFF.

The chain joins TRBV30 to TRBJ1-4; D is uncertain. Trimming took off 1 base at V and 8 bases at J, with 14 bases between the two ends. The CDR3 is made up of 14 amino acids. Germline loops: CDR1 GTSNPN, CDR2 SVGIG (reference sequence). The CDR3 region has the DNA TGTGCCTGGAGTGACGACCTAACCGGGGAAAAACTGTTTTTT. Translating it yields CAWSDDLTGEKLFF.